The source of this T cell receptor (beta chain) is a study of T cell responses to AZD1222 COVID-19 vaccine. This table comes from immunoSEQ multiplex PCR, and its TCRdb copy is limited to in-frame clones, with some not included. This sample has approximately 100,000 clones, with around 94% found just once. In germline, CDR1 is SEHNR, CDR2 FQNEAQ (reference sequence). Trimming at V came to 1 base and at J to 4 bases, leaving 4 bases not matched to a gene. CDR3 size: 15 residues. Concerning this clone: What it recognizes is unknown.

The study, taken as a whole, reports: Donors, mostly white British, included more females; clonal diversity was possibly underestimated. At study baseline, merely over 5 AZD1222 recipients were seropositive.

Specimen: peripheral blood, collected on day 0 of AZD1222 vaccination. The gene calls are TRBV7-9 and TRBJ1-2; 9 nucleotides agree with TRBD1. This receptor was obtained from an adult in good health. The CDR3 DNA sequence: TGTGCCAGCAGCTTAGAACAGGGGGCAGGCTATGGCTACACCTTC. Translating gives CASSLEQGAGYGYTF.